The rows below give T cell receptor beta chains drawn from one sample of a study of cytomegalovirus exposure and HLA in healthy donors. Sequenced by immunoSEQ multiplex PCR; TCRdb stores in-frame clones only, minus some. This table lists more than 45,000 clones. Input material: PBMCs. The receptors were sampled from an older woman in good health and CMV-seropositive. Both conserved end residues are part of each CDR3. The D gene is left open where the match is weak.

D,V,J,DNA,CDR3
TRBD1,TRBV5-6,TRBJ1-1,TGTGCCAGCAGGAAGACAGGGGCCACTGAAGCTTTCTTT,CASRKTGATEAFF
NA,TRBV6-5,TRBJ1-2,TGTGCCAGCAGTTACCGCACTTCTAACTATGGCTACACCTTC,CASSYRTSNYGYTF
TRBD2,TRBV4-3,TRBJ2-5,TGCGCCAGCAGCCAAGATCTGCTAGCGGGGGGCCAAGAGACCCAGTACTTC,CASSQDLLAGGQETQYF
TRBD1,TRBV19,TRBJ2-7,TGTGCCAGTGGGGACAGGGCAGACAACGAGCAGTACTTC,CASGDRADNEQYF
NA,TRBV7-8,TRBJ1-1,TGTGCCAGCAGCCCAGGGGCCCTGAACACTGAAGCTTTCTTT,CASSPGALNTEAFF
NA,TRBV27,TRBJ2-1,TGTGCCAGCAGTTTATCGGTGGCTCTCGGGGACAATGAGCAGTTCTTC,CASSLSVALGDNEQFF
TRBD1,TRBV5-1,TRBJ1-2,TGCGCCAGCAGCTTGGTAGGGGGACAGTATGGCTACACCTTC,CASSLVGGQYGYTF
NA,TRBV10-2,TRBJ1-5,TGCGCCAGCAGTGAATTTCAGGGATCTCAGCCCCAGCATTTT,CASSEFQGSQPQHF
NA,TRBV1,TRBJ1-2,TGCACCAGCAGCCAAGCGGGGGTTGGCTACACCTTC,CTSSQAGVGYTF
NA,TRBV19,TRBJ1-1,TGTGCCAGTAGTATTGACTGGGAAGCTTTCTTT,CASSIDWEAFF
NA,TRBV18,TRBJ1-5,TGTGCCAGCTCATCGGGGGACGGAAATCTCTATAGCAATCAGCCCCAGCATTTT,CASSSGDGNLYSNQPQHF
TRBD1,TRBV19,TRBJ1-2,TGTGCCAGTAGTATGGCACAGGGGCCCAACTATGGCTACACCTTC,CASSMAQGPNYGYTF
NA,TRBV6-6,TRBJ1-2,TGTGCCAGCAGCCCGCACATGTATGGCTACACCTTC,CASSPHMYGYTF
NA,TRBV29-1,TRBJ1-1,TGCAGCGTTGAATCCGGGTATGGGTCGAACACTGAAGCTTTCTTT,CSVESGYGSNTEAFF
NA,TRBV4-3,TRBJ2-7,TGCGCCAGCAGCCAAGACCGGGAAAATCCCTACGAGCAGTACTTC,CASSQDRENPYEQYF
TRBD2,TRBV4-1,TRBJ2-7,TGCGCCAGCAGCCAAGATCAGGGCGGGGGTACCTACGAGCAGTACTTC,CASSQDQGGGTYEQYF
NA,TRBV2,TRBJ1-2,TGTGCCAGCAGAGCCCCCGTTGGGGCCAACTATGGCTACACCTTC,CASRAPVGANYGYTF
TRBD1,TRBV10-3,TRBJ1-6,TGTGCCATCAGTGAGACAGGGGGCGTGGGAAATTCACCCCTCCACTTT,CAISETGGVGNSPLHF
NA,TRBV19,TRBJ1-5,TGTGCCAGTAGTCTAGCGGGCCCCGGGCGGGGAAGCAATCAGCCCCAGCATTTT,CASSLAGPGRGSNQPQHF
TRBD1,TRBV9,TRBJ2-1,TGTGCCAGCAGCGTAACCGGGACAGGGTTCAATGAGCAGTTCTTC,CASSVTGTGFNEQFF
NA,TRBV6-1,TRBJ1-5,TGTGCCAGCAGTGAAGGGAGAGGCGTTCTAAATCAGCCCCAGCATTTT,CASSEGRGVLNQPQHF
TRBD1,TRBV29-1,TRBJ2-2,TGCAGCGGGCGACAGGGGGGACGGACCGGGGAGCTGTTTTTT,CSGRQGGRTGELFF